The 5 T cell receptor beta chains in this list originate from one sample, sequenced in a study of cytomegalovirus exposure and HLA in healthy donors. Only in-frame clones appear in the TCRdb table, and some are missing; sequencing was by immunoSEQ multiplex PCR. There are 250,000 to 350,000 clones in the sample; 88% occur only once, and around 0.9% lies in the top ten. The specimen was PBMCs. These receptors were collected from a woman between 18 and 29 years old in good health and CMV-seronegative.

The chain uses TRBV7-9 and TRBJ2-1; a possible D gene is TRBD2 (6 bases). This CDR3 has 15 residues. V was pared by 5 bases and J by 4 bases, with 15 bases between. The germline gives CDR1 SEHNR, CDR2 FQNEAQ (reference sequence). CDR3 in amino acids: CASSPTSTPYNEQFF. Here the CDR3 DNA reads TGTGCCAGCAGCCCAACTAGCACGCCTTACAATGAGCAGTTCTTC.

The chain links TRBV6-5 to TRBJ1-1, with TRBD1 identical over 8 bases. The CDR3 runs 15 residues. CDR1 and CDR2 (germline): MNHEY, SVGAGI. The V and J ends lost 2 bases and 3 bases, in that order; junction bases with no gene match: 5. Here the CDR3 reads CASSYGRGHDTEAFF. The CDR3 bases are TGTGCCAGCAGTTACGGCAGGGGGCATGACACTGAAGCTTTCTTT.

Concerning this clone: No conserved phenylalanine or tryptophan is present at the end of the CDR3, so a read error is the likely explanation. Because the CDR3's place on the DNA is in doubt, the DNA is left out and the CDR3 is given as listed by TCRdb. The chain has TRBV28 and TRBJ2-7; TRBD1, the table's D call, lacks a check against the DNA. Germline CDR1 MDHEN, CDR2 SYDVKM. The CDR3 contains 12 residues when both ends are counted. The CDR3 here is CASSFGYGQVVI.

The chain employs TRBV7-9 and TRBJ2-6; 7 bases line up with TRBD2. After removal of 3 bases from V and 0 bases from J, the junction contained 2 bases not matched to a gene. Germline lookup yields CDR1 SEHNR and CDR2 FQNEAQ (reference sequence). This CDR3 comprises 16 residues. CDR3 nucleotide sequence: TGTGCCAGCAGCTTGATAGCGGGCTCTGGGGCCAACGTCCTGACTTTC. Translating gives CASSLIAGSGANVLTF.

The V and J genes are TRBV9 and TRBJ2-1; 8 bases are shared with TRBD2. The germline V gene encodes CDR1 SGDLS and CDR2 YYNGEE. With V trimmed by 2 bases and J by 7 bases, 5 bases remained unmatched. The CDR3 spans 14 residues. As DNA, the CDR3 is TGTGCCAGCAGCGTTCTGTTAGCGGGGAATGAGCAGTTCTTC. Encoded protein: CASSVLLAGNEQFF.